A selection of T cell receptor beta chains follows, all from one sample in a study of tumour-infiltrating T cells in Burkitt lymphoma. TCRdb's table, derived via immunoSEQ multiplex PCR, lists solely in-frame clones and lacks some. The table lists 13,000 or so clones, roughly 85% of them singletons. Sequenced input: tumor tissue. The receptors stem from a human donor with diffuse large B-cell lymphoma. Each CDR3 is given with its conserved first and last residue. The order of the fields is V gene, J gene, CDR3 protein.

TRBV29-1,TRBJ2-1,CSVTRDEQFF
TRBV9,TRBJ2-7,CASSNGLAAYEQYF
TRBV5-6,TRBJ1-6,CASRGGGYNSPLHF
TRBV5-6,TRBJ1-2,CASSLEDFGYTF
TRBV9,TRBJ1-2,CASSVLSGVGYTF
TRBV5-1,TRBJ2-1,CASSFTGGAGYNEQFF
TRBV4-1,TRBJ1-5,CASSQDRTGNQPQHF
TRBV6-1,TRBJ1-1,CASRRTENTEAFF
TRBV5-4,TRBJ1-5,CASSLAGQNQPQHF
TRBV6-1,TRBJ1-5,CASSLGTVSNQPQHF
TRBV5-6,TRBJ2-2,CASSLGLAGITGELFF
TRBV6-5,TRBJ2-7,CASRDIGGLSYEQYF
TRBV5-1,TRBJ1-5,CASSLTGDGNQPQHF
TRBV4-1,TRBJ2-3,CASSQFGSGGTDTQYF
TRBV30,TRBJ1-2,CAWMSRILSRTDFLLTNYGYTF
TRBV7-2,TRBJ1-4,CASSLEGQGLEKLFF
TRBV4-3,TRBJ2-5,CASSQVLAGGVETQYF
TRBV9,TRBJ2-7,CASSAGLSGYEQYF
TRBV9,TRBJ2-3,CASSVEVAGTSGDTQYF
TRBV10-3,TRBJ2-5,CAISKAGEETQYF
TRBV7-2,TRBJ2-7,CASSLEWTANEQYF
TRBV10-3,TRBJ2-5,CAISESGQQETQYF
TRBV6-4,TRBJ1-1,CASSAKGQNTEAFF
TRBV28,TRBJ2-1,CASSTGRINNEQFF
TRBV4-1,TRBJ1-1,CASSQDTGSEAFF
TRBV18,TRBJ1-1,CASSPIGSDTEAFF
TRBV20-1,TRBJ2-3,CSARIGDTQYF
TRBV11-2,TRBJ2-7,CASGIYEQYF
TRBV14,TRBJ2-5,CASSQERTAGTQYF
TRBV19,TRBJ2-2,CASTAGGPGELFF
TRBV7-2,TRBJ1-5,CASSPRDRVFGQPQHF
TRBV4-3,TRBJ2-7,CASSQDLGGYEQYF
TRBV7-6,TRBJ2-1,CASSLVAGVEQFF
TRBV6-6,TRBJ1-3,CASNSGNTIYF
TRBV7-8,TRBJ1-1,CASSPWDGPNTEAFF
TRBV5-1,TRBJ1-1,CASSLGEGGGSTEAFF
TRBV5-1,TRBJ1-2,CASSLGGQVDGYTF
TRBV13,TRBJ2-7,CASSPYDRGPTYEQYF
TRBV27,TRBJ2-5,CALNQGETQYF
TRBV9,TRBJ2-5,CASSVGGLLETQYF
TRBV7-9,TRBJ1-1,CASSFGDTEAFF
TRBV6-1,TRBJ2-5,CASSDLARGQETQYF
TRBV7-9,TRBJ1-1,CASSIQGNTEAFF
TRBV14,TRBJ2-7,CASSQDVGSKDWEQYF
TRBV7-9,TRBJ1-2,CASSSPYTF
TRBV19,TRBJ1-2,CASSDTNYGYTF
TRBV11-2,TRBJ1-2,CASSPGQTNYGYTF
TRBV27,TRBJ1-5,CASSSYGSDQPQHF
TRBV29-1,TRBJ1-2,CSVEDRSGQGIDYGYTF